The T cell receptor (beta chain) described here comes from a study of shared clonotypes between healthy human individuals. A CD45RA-negative memory subset and a CD45RA+ naive subset were separated from the CD4+ cells. Sequenced by immunoSEQ multiplex PCR; TCRdb stores in-frame clones only, minus some. The table lists about 1.1 million clones, around 77% of them singletons. V lost 4 bases and J 6 bases, leaving 17 bases between the germline ends. CDR1 and CDR2 from the germline V gene are SGHNT and YYREEE (reference sequence). There are 14 residues in the CDR3. Only one count was recorded for this clone.

Material for sequencing was memory CD4+ T cells from PBMCs. Indicated subset: CD45RA-negative fraction. This TCR came from a young man in good health. Some clones in this sample may be carry-over from other donors' samples. This rearrangement joins TRBV5-4 to TRBJ2-7; D possibly corresponds to TRBD2 (5 bases). CDR3 protein: CASSLARAAREQYF. CDR3 in DNA: TGTGCCAGCAGCCTGGCGAGGGCCGCACGCGAGCAGTACTTC.